Listed here are 13 T cell receptor beta chains from one sample, sequenced in a study of blood T cell repertoires in COVID-19. Using immunoSEQ multiplex PCR, the repertoire was profiled, and TCRdb retains in-frame clones only, with some absent. The table includes some 200,000 clones, roughly 80% detected once. Source material: peripheral blood. These receptors originate from a woman aged 80 or over with COVID-19, enrolled during active disease.

This clone was recorded only once. CDR3 bases: TGTGCCAGCAGTCGAGCGGGCTATCCCGTTGAGCAGTATTTT. It codes for CASSRAGYPVEQYF. V and J are TRBV27 and TRBJ2-3; possibly TRBD2 for D (6 bases). The V gene's germline CDR1 is MNHEY and CDR2 SMNVEV (reference sequence). V dropped 5 bases and J dropped 11 bases, with 20 bases sitting between them. The CDR3 has 14 residues.

This clone was counted a few times. The chain links TRBV14 to TRBJ2-1, with TRBD2 matching over 15 bases. The CDR3 is made up of 15 amino acids. V lost 4 bases, J lost 15 bases, and 10 bases stayed unmatched. Germline V gives CDR1 SGHDN, CDR2 FVKESK. The CDR3 DNA sequence: TGTGCCAGCAGCCGCGGGACTAGCGGGGGGAGCGGCCCGTTCTTC. The encoded protein is CASSRGTSGGSGPFF.

V usage is TRBV3-1 (or the pseudogene TRBV3-2) and J usage is TRBJ2-1; 12 bases are a match to TRBD1. There are 17 residues in the CDR3. V trimming: 6 bases; J trimming: 6 bases; junction bases outside the gene matches: 12. Germline-derived CDR1 and CDR2 are LGHDT and YNNKEL (reference sequence). The CDR3 here is CASRQSGTGGIGNEQFF. DNA for the CDR3: TGTGCCAGCAGGCAATCCGGGACAGGGGGCATTGGCAATGAGCAGTTCTTC.

The chain uses TRBV28 and TRBJ1-4; a possible D gene is TRBD1 (6 bases). There are 14 residues in the CDR3. The germline V and J ends were trimmed by 7 bases and 10 bases, with 19 bases remaining between them. Germline V gives CDR1 MDHEN, CDR2 SYDVKM. The CDR3 region is CASNAGAIPGKLFF. The CDR3 bases are TGTGCCAGCAATGCGGGGGCGATCCCGGGAAAACTGTTTTTT.

J is TRBJ1-2 and V is TRBV5-1, with a weak D call TRBD1 (5 bases). Trimming pared 4 bases from V and 4 bases from J, leaving 14 bases between. CDR1 SGHRS and CDR2 YFSETQ come from the germline V gene. The CDR3 consists of 14 residues. The CDR3 DNA reads TGCGCCAGCAGCGAGGACATCTTTCTCTATGGCTACACCTTC. Protein product: CASSEDIFLYGYTF.

The chain couples TRBV14 to TRBJ1-2; no clear D. The CDR3 has 13 amino acids. Trimming removed 2 bases at V and 5 bases at J, with 9 bases between. The germline gives CDR1 SGHDN, CDR2 FVKESK. This chain's CDR3 is CASSQQMWYGYTF. Written as DNA, the CDR3 is TGTGCCAGCAGCCAACAGATGTGGTATGGCTACACCTTC. The variable domain in full, with the rest retrieved from reference TRBV14 and TRBJ1-2, is EAGVTQFPSHSVIEKGQTVTLRCDPISGHDNLYWYRRVMGKEIKFLLHFVKESKQDESGMPNNRFLAERTGGTYSTLKVQPAELEDSGVYFCASSQQMWYGYTFGSGTRLTVV.

CDR3 in amino acids: CASSRTSGYNEQFF. The DNA for the CDR3 is TGTGCCAGCAGCCGGACTAGCGGCTACAATGAGCAGTTCTTC. J is TRBJ2-1 and V is TRBV6-4; 10 nucleotides agree with TRBD2. The CDR3 spans 14 residues. Germline V gene sequence: CDR1 MRHNA, CDR2 SNTAGT. The V segment lost 6 bases and the J segment 3 bases; nucleotides outside the gene matches: 2.

The chain links TRBV6-6 to TRBJ2-7; 11 nucleotides match TRBD2. V lost 2 bases and J lost 3; bases outside the gene matches: 3. The CDR3 has 15 residues. The germline V gene encodes CDR1 MNHNY and CDR2 SVGAGI (reference sequence). CDR3 sequence reads: CASSYGTSGNYEQYF. CDR3 sequence (DNA): TGTGCCAGCAGTTACGGGACTAGCGGTAACTACGAGCAGTACTTC.

V is TRBV18 and J is TRBJ1-2; D is possibly TRBD1 (6 bases). This CDR3 contains 16 residues. The ends were cut back, 3 bases at V and 5 bases at J, with 19 bases in the middle. Looked up from germline, CDR1 is KGHSH and CDR2 is LQKENI. This CDR3 reads CASSPGEQGRTYGYTF. In nucleotides, the CDR3 is TGTGCCAGCTCACCGGGTGAACAGGGCCGAACGTATGGCTACACCTTC.

The J gene is TRBJ2-1, the V gene TRBV5-1; 10 positions agree with TRBD1. Germline V gene lookup returns CDR1 SGHRS and CDR2 YFSETQ. The CDR3 length is 18 residues. The V and J ends lost 2 bases and 2 bases, in that order; junction bases with no gene match: 10. The CDR3 loop is CASSFLASGQGAYNEQFF. CDR3 DNA sequence: TGCGCCAGCAGCTTTTTAGCGAGCGGACAGGGGGCCTACAATGAGCAGTTCTTC.

As to this clone: This may come from a read error, since a much larger clone is one base off. The chain has TRBV4-1 and TRBJ2-7; tentatively, D is TRBD2 (7 bases). The V gene's germline CDR1 is MGHRA and CDR2 YSYEKL. Trimming shortened V by 5 bases and J by 4 bases, and 24 bases separated the two germline ends. The CDR3 totals 17 residues. CDR3 in amino acids: CASSVKGRGAQRYEQYF. Here the CDR3 DNA reads TGCGCCAGCAGCGTAAAGGGACGGGGGGCTCAGAGGTACGAGCAGTACTTC.

The gene calls are TRBV4-1 and TRBJ2-7; D ambiguous. Per germline, CDR1 MGHRA and CDR2 YSYEKL. CDR3 length equals 15 residues. Trimming took 0 bases from V and 2 from J, leaving 11 bases between them. The CDR3 DNA reads TGCGCCAGCAGCCAAGACTCGAGGCCTCCCTACGAGCAGTACTTC. It codes for CASSQDSRPPYEQYF.

This chain uses TRBV3-1 (or the pseudogene TRBV3-2) with TRBJ2-7; D may be TRBD1 (5 bases). Trimming took 6 bases from V and 3 from J, leaving 12 bases between them. Germline CDR1 LGHDT, CDR2 YNNKEL (reference sequence). The CDR3 consists of 13 residues. The CDR3 is CASSPDSLYEQYF. DNA of the CDR3: TGTGCCAGCAGTCCCGACAGCCTCTACGAGCAGTACTTC.